What follows are 25 T cell receptor beta chains derived from one specimen sequenced in a study of blood T cell repertoires in COVID-19. Assay used: immunoSEQ multiplex PCR; TCRdb lists only in-frame clones, some missing. This sample has under 250,000 clones, with less than 85% found just once. The sample taken for sequencing was peripheral blood. All receptors derive from a woman older than 75 with acute or convalescent COVID-19.

This chain joins TRBV7-2 and TRBJ2-3; D is unresolved. Germline CDR1 SGHTA, CDR2 FQGNSA. V was clipped by 2 bases and J by 3 bases, with 12 bases between them. CDR3 length: 15 residues. The CDR3 spells CASSLSPQRTDTQYF. The CDR3 bases are TGTGCCAGCAGCTTATCACCCCAGCGTACAGATACGCAGTATTTT.

The chain is built from TRBV5-6 and TRBJ1-2; the D gene is possibly TRBD1 (6 bases). V shed 2 bases and J shed 6 bases, with 14 bases lying between them. This CDR3 spans 14 amino acids. Germline values: CDR1 SGHDT, CDR2 YYEEEE. The CDR3 DNA reads TGTGCCAGCAGCTTACAGGGTTCGGACGATGGCTACACCTTC. Translation gives CASSLQGSDDGYTF.

CDR3 region: CAAGTRPTETQYF. The CDR3 DNA follows: TGTGCCGCCGGGACTAGACCCACGGAGACCCAGTACTTC. The chain joins TRBV30 to TRBJ2-5; 8 nucleotides match TRBD2. This CDR3 contains 13 residues. CDR1 and CDR2 from the germline V gene are GTSNPN and SVGIG (reference sequence). V trimming: 8 bases; J trimming: 5 bases; junction bases outside the gene matches: 10.

Here the CDR3 DNA reads TGTGCCAGCAGTTACTCGAGTGTGGGACTTAGCACTGAAGCTTTCTTT. This translates into CASSYSSVGLSTEAFF. The chain employs TRBV6-5 and TRBJ1-1; possibly TRBD1 for D (5 bases). The CDR3 is made up of 16 amino acids. The germline gives CDR1 MNHEY, CDR2 SVGAGI. Trimming pared 0 bases from V and 4 bases from J, leaving 15 bases between.

J is TRBJ1-2 and V is TRBV24-1; D possibly corresponds to TRBD1 (5 bases). Between the trimmed V and J ends, which lost 9 bases and 4 bases, there was a span of 17 bases. The germline V gene has CDR1 KGHDR and CDR2 SFDVKD. This CDR3 region has 14 residues. The CDR3 here is CATDRTMGGYGYTF. As DNA, the CDR3 is TGTGCCACCGATAGAACCATGGGGGGCTATGGCTACACCTTC.

This clone is a singleton in its sample. The chain carries TRBV18 and TRBJ2-7; 8 positions match TRBD1. CDR3 size: 14 residues. J was trimmed by 6 bases and V by 6 bases; bases with no gene match: 10. Germline lookup yields CDR1 KGHSH and CDR2 LQKENI. CDR3 sequence reads: CASSPATGAGEQYF. The CDR3 DNA reads as TGTGCCAGCTCCCCCGCGACAGGGGCGGGCGAGCAGTACTTC.

This chain connects TRBV7-9 to TRBJ2-3; D might be TRBD1 (6 bases). V lost 1 base, J lost 2 bases, and 10 bases lay in between. The CDR3 is made up of 15 amino acids. From germline, CDR1 is SEHNR and CDR2 FQNEAQ (reference sequence). The DNA of the CDR3 is TGTGCCAGCAGCTTAGAGGCAGGGGTCACAGATACGCAGTATTTT. This gives the protein CASSLEAGVTDTQYF.

The chain carries TRBV18 and TRBJ2-5, with D unresolved. V was trimmed by 3 bases and J by 4 bases, leaving 3 bases between them. The CDR3 is 11 residues long. Germline CDR1 KGHSH, CDR2 LQKENI. As DNA, the CDR3 is TGTGCCAGCTCACCGGCAGAGACCCAGTACTTC. This sequence encodes CASSPAETQYF.

The chain links TRBV5-6 to TRBJ1-2, with TRBD1 matching 8 bases. Trimming removed 4 bases from V and 2 bases from J; junction bases left unmatched: 4. Per germline, CDR1 SGHDT and CDR2 YYEEEE. The CDR3 length is 14 residues. The CDR3 reads CASSDGTGNYGYTF. CDR3 DNA: TGTGCCAGCAGCGACGGGACAGGCAACTATGGCTACACCTTC.

This clone was seen just once. This chain links TRBV27 with TRBJ1-1; 8 nucleotides line up with TRBD1. The CDR3 consists of 14 residues. CDR1 is MNHEY and CDR2 is SMNVEV in the germline V gene (reference sequence). Trimming removed 4 bases from V and 3 bases from J; junction bases left unmatched: 4. CDR3 coding DNA: TGTGCCAGCAGTTCCAGGGGGCCGGACACTGAAGCTTTCTTT. Protein: CASSSRGPDTEAFF.

The gene calls are TRBV24-1 and TRBJ2-1; TRBD1 aligns across 7 bases. The CDR3 sequence is 17 residues long. Germline CDR1 reads KGHDR; CDR2 reads SFDVKD. Trimming cost V 2 bases and J 4 bases; bases outside gene matches: 10. In DNA, the CDR3 is TGTGCCACCAGTGATTCGGAGCCAGGGGGTTCGTACAATGAGCAGTTCTTC. Its translation is CATSDSEPGGSYNEQFF.

The genes are TRBV27 and TRBJ1-1; TRBD1 might be the D (6 bases). Trimming cost V 2 bases and J 0 bases, with 7 bases left between them. Germline V CDR1 and CDR2: MNHEY, SMNVEV (reference sequence). The CDR3 loop spans 14 amino acids. This chain's CDR3 is CASSLNRVNTEAFF. In DNA, the CDR3 is TGTGCCAGCAGTTTAAACAGGGTGAACACTGAAGCTTTCTTT.

The chain couples TRBV4-3 to TRBJ2-5; 7 bases are a match to TRBD2. CDR3 size: 15 residues. Germline V gene lookup returns CDR1 LGHNA and CDR2 YSLEER. V lost 3 bases and J lost 3; bases outside the gene matches: 7. The CDR3 DNA is TGCGCCAGCAGCCAGCTGGGGAGCGGGGAAGAGACCCAGTACTTC. Its translation is CASSQLGSGEETQYF.

V and J are TRBV5-6 and TRBJ2-3, with TRBD1 as a possible D gene (5 bases). V lost 0 bases to trimming and J lost 1 base, with 6 bases between them. This CDR3 spans 14 amino acids. Germline V gives CDR1 SGHDT, CDR2 YYEEEE. CDR3 in amino acids: CASSLVRGTDTQYF. CDR3 sequence (DNA): TGTGCCAGCAGCTTGGTCAGGGGCACAGATACGCAGTATTTT.

The CDR3 loop is CASSIDRGDGYTF. In nucleotides, the CDR3 is TGTGCCAGCAGCATCGACAGGGGGGACGGCTACACCTTC. The rearrangement joins TRBV13 to TRBJ1-2; TRBD1 matches 9 bases. CDR1 is PRHDT, CDR2 FYEKMQ, per germline (reference sequence). The CDR3 contains 13 residues. Trimming cost V 5 bases and J 8 bases; bases outside gene matches: 6.

Written as DNA, the CDR3 is TGTGCCAGTAGTAGCACGGAGAGGGAAAGACAGCCCCAGCATTTT. Translating gives CASSSTERERQPQHF. The rearrangement uses TRBV19 and TRBJ1-5; D remains ambiguous. This CDR3 is built from 15 residues. Germline CDR1 LNHDA, CDR2 SQIVND (reference sequence). V lost 4 bases and J lost 7, with 17 bases in between.

The rearrangement links TRBV12-5 to TRBJ2-1, with a tentative D call TRBD1 (5 bases). In germline, CDR1 is LGHNT, CDR2 FRNRAP. The CDR3 contains 16 residues. V dropped 6 bases and J dropped 3 bases, with 18 bases sitting between them. This chain's CDR3 is CASGPPGWMSYNEQFF. The DNA for the CDR3 is TGTGCTAGTGGCCCTCCAGGGTGGATGAGCTACAATGAGCAGTTCTTC. The full variable domain, rest sourced from reference TRBV12-5 and TRBJ2-1, is DARVTQTPRHKVTEMGQEVTMRCQPILGHNTVFWYRQTMMQGLELLAYFRNRAPLDDSGMPKDRFSAEMPDATLATLKIQPSEPRDSAVYFCASGPPGWMSYNEQFFGPGTRLTVL.

This clone was seen a handful of times. This sequence joins TRBV2 and TRBJ1-1; D not certain. V lost 4 bases and J lost 0, with 9 bases in between. Germline V CDR1 and CDR2: SNHLY, FYNNEI. The CDR3 is 14 residues long. DNA of the CDR3: TGTGCCAGCAGTGGTCAGGTGATGAACACTGAAGCTTTCTTT. Protein product: CASSGQVMNTEAFF.

This chain uses TRBV2 with TRBJ1-6, with 9 nucleotides matching TRBD1. CDR3 size: 16 residues. The germline CDR1 and CDR2 sequences are SNHLY and FYNNEI. The junction had 9 bases not matched to a gene; V was cut back by 5 bases and J by 7 bases. CDR3 amino acids: CASSSTRTGANSPLHF. Written as DNA, the CDR3 is TGTGCCAGCAGTTCTACCCGGACAGGGGCAAATTCACCCCTCCACTTT.

The CDR3 is CATSEAGGTDTQYF. DNA of the CDR3: TGTGCCACCAGTGAGGCAGGGGGCACAGATACGCAGTATTTT. The rearrangement links TRBV24-1 to TRBJ2-3, with D possibly being TRBD1 (6 bases). The CDR3 length is 14 residues. Trimming shortened V by 4 bases and J by 1 base, and 8 bases separated the two germline ends. Germline V CDR1 and CDR2: KGHDR, SFDVKD.

This rearrangement joins TRBV4-2 to TRBJ1-6, with TRBD1 matching over 10 bases. The CDR3 sequence is 18 residues long. Germline V lookup: CDR1 LGHNA, CDR2 YNFKEQ. Germline trimming cut 0 bases from V and 9 bases from J; bases unmatched to any gene: 11. In DNA, the CDR3 is TGTGCCAGCAGCCAAGATCTGGGTAGGACAGGGGGGGGTTCACCCCTCCACTTT. Translating gives CASSQDLGRTGGGSPLHF.

This clone appeared a few times. The V call is TRBV9, the J call TRBJ2-1, with 13 bases lining up with TRBD2. In germline, CDR1 is SGDLS, CDR2 YYNGEE. Trimming took 3 bases from V and 0 from J; bases not matched to a gene: 6. There are 18 residues in the CDR3. For the CDR3, the DNA is TGTGCCAGCAGCGCAGCGGGACTAGCGGGGCCCTCCTACAATGAGCAGTTCTTC. This encodes CASSAAGLAGPSYNEQFF.

This chain connects TRBV19 to TRBJ2-7, with D maybe TRBD1 (5 bases). This CDR3 contains 17 residues. Deletions cut 4 bases from V and 0 bases from J, with 19 bases between. CDR1 and CDR2 (germline): LNHDA, SQIVND (reference sequence). This CDR3 is CASSKYPMDTNSYEQYF. The CDR3 region has the DNA TGTGCCAGTAGTAAATATCCTATGGACACCAACTCCTACGAGCAGTACTTC.

The rearrangement joins TRBV3-1 (or the pseudogene TRBV3-2) to TRBJ1-2; 7 bases match TRBD1. CDR1 and CDR2 (germline): LGHDT, YNNKEL (reference sequence). V shed 5 bases and J 2 bases; nucleotides not matched to a gene: 8. The CDR3 covers 15 residues. The CDR3 coding sequence is TGTGCCAGCAGCATAACAGGGGAGGAAAACTATGGCTACACCTTC. Its protein is CASSITGEENYGYTF.

This sequence joins TRBV19 and TRBJ1-2, with D hard to call. The CDR3 sequence is 12 residues long. Germline lookup yields CDR1 LNHDA and CDR2 SQIVND (reference sequence). Trimming took 4 bases from V and 7 from J, leaving 10 bases between them. Here the CDR3 reads CASSSQYGGYTF. CDR3 sequence (DNA): TGTGCCAGTAGTAGCCAGTATGGTGGCTACACCTTC.